A single sample gave rise to the 6 T cell receptor beta chains below, sequenced in a study of blood T cell repertoires in COVID-19. Libraries were prepared by immunoSEQ multiplex PCR; TCRdb keeps only in-frame clonotypes and omits some of them. The sample shows about 300,000 clones, 87% of them seen only once. Source material: PBMCs or T cells enriched from blood (not recorded which). The receptors originated from a woman aged 25-40 years who had recovered from COVID-19.

The gene calls are TRBV6-6 and TRBJ1-6; D is undetermined. V was clipped by 2 bases and J by 10 bases, with 6 bases between them. Per germline, CDR1 MNHNY and CDR2 SVGAGI (reference sequence). The CDR3 is 12 amino acids. Written as DNA, the CDR3 is TGTGCCAGCAGTTACACGCAGTCACCCCTCCACTTT. It translates to CASSYTQSPLHF.

The chain combines TRBV13 with TRBJ2-3; TRBD2 matches 12 bases. This CDR3 has 15 residues. Trimming cost V 6 bases and J 5 bases; bases outside gene matches: 6. Per germline, CDR1 PRHDT and CDR2 FYEKMQ (reference sequence). This chain's CDR3 is CASSPSGGALDTQYF. In DNA form, the CDR3 reads TGTGCCAGCAGTCCTAGCGGGGGGGCGTTAGATACGCAGTATTTT.

The V and J genes are TRBV2 and TRBJ1-4; TRBD1 agrees at 7 bases. The germline CDR1 and CDR2 sequences are SNHLY and FYNNEI. The CDR3 extends over 15 amino acids. The V segment lost 1 base and the J segment 5 bases; nucleotides outside the gene matches: 4. The CDR3 DNA follows: TGTGCCAGCAGTGAAGACAGGGGCGGGAATGAAAAACTGTTTTTT. As protein: CASSEDRGGNEKLFF.

The chain uses TRBV7-9 and TRBJ1-1, with 9 bases lining up with TRBD1. V was clipped by 4 bases and J by 5 bases; unmatched bases: 8. The CDR3 has 15 amino acids. Per the germline V gene, CDR1 is SEHNR and CDR2 is FQNEAQ (reference sequence). CDR3 DNA: TGTGCCAGCAGCTCCCCGGGACAGGGAAGAACTGAAGCTTTCTTT. Protein sequence: CASSSPGQGRTEAFF.

The genes are TRBV7-2 and TRBJ1-6; D might be TRBD1 (6 bases). CDR3 size: 15 residues. The germline CDR1 and CDR2 sequences are SGHTA and FQGNSA. V gave up 5 bases and J gave up 11 bases, with 19 bases separating them. CDR3 nucleotide sequence: TGTGCCAGCAGCCCCCAGGGGCGGAAGGTCGCACCCCTCCACTTT. It is translated as CASSPQGRKVAPLHF.

V usage is TRBV5-8 and J usage is TRBJ2-5, with 12 nucleotides matching TRBD2. Germline V gene sequence: CDR1 SGHTS, CDR2 YDEGEE. The CDR3 contains 18 residues. The J segment lost 5 bases and the V segment lost 0 bases, leaving 11 bases of the junction unmatched. CDR3 in DNA: TGTGCCAGCAGCTTGGGGACTAGCGGGGCCTCAATGGTGGAGACCCAGTACTTC. Translation gives CASSLGTSGASMVETQYF.